One T cell receptor beta chain is described in this entry. The sample is drawn from a study of cytomegalovirus exposure and HLA in healthy donors. The overall study: Earlier findings included 90 million to 120 million unique TCR beta sequences obtained from 180 million or so T cells.

The CDR3 has 15 amino acids. CDR1 ENHRY and CDR2 SYGVKD come from the germline V gene. Unmatched junction bases numbered 7, after V lost 6 bases and J lost 3 bases. PCR was performed using 60 Vbeta and 13 Jbeta primers. Generated by immunoSEQ multiplex PCR, the TCRdb table keeps only in-frame clones and is missing some. Of approximately 170,000 clones in the sample, just under 75% are singletons; the top ten hold approximately 5%. It was healthy bone marrow donors who served as donors. Sequenced: PBMCs. The chain uses TRBV10-3 and TRBJ2-1, with 8 bases that match TRBD2. This TCR came from a man aged 30-40 years in good health and CMV-seropositive. The CDR3 DNA is TGTGCCATCAGCCCGTCCGGGACTAGCTACAATGAGCAGTTCTTC. Protein sequence: CAISPSGTSYNEQFF.